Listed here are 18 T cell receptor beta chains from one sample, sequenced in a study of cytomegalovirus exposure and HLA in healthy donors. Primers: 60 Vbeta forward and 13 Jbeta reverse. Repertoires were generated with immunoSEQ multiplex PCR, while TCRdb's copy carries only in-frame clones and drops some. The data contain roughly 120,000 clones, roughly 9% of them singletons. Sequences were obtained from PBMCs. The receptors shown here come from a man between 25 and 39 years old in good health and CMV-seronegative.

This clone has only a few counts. The chain's CDR3 is CASSLAVDRVTDTQYF. In DNA form, the CDR3 reads TGTGCCAGCAGCTTAGCAGTGGACAGGGTGACAGATACGCAGTATTTT. The rearrangement uses TRBV11-2 and TRBJ2-3, with 8 bases that match TRBD1. This CDR3 has 16 residues. The V segment lost 1 base and the J segment 3 bases; nucleotides outside the gene matches: 6. CDR1 and CDR2 from the germline V gene are SGHAT and FQNNGV.

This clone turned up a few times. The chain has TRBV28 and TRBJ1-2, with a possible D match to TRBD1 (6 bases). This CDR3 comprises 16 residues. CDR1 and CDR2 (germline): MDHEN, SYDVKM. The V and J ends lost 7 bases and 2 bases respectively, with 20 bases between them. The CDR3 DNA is TGTGCCAGCAAGGGGGTCGACAGACCTCAAAACTATGGCTACACCTTC. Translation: CASKGVDRPQNYGYTF.

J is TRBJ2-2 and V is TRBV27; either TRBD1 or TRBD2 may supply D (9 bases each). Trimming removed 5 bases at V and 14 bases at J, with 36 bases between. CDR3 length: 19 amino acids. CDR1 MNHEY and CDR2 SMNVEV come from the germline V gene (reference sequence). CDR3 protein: CASSMLGTGKIAGALTLFF. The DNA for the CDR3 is TGTGCCAGCAGTATGTTAGGGACAGGGAAGATAGCGGGAGCTTTGACTCTGTTTTTT.

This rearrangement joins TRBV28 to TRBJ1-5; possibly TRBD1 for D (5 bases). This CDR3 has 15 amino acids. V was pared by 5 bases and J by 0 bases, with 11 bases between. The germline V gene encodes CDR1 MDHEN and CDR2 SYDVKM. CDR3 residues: CASSPSDSSNQPQHF. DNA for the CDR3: TGTGCCAGCAGTCCATCTGACAGTAGCAATCAGCCCCAGCATTTT.

For the CDR3, the DNA is TGTGCCAGTAGGAGGACAGCTAATCGGGAAAAACTGTTTTTT. Translated, it gives CASRRTANREKLFF. The V call is TRBV19, the J call TRBJ1-4; tentatively, D is TRBD1 (6 bases). Deletions cut 6 bases from V and 8 bases from J, with 16 bases between. CDR1 is LNHDA and CDR2 is SQIVND in the germline V gene (reference sequence). This CDR3 is 14 amino acids long.

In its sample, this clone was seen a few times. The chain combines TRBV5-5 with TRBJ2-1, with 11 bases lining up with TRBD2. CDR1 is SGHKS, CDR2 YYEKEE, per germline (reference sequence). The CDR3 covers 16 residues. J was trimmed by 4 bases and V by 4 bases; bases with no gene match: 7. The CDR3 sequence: CASSRLGTSGYNEQFF. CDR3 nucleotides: TGTGCCAGCAGCCGACTTGGGACTAGCGGATACAATGAGCAGTTCTTC.

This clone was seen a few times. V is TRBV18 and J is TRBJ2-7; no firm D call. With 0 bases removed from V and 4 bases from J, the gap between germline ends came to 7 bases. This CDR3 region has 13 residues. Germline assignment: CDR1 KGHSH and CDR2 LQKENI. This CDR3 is CASSPPAIYEQYF. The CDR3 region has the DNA TGTGCCAGCTCACCACCGGCAATATACGAGCAGTACTTC.

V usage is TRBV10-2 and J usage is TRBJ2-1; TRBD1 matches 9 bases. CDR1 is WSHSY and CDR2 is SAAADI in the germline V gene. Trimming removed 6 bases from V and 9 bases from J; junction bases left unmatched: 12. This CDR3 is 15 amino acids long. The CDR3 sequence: CASRTGTGIRGEQFF. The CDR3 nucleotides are TGCGCCAGCAGGACCGGGACAGGGATTCGTGGTGAGCAGTTCTTC.

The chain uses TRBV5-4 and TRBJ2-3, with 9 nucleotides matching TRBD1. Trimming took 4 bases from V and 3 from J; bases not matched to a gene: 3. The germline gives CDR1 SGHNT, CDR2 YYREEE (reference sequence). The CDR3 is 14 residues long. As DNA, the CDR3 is TGTGCCAGCAGCGCCGGGACAGGGACAGATACGCAGTATTTT. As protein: CASSAGTGTDTQYF.

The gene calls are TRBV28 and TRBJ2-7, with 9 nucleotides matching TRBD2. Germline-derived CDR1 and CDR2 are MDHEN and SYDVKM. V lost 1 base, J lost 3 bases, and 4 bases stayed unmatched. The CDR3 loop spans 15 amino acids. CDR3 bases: TGTGCCAGCAGTTTATTTTCTAGCGGGAACTACGAGCAGTACTTC. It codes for CASSLFSSGNYEQYF.

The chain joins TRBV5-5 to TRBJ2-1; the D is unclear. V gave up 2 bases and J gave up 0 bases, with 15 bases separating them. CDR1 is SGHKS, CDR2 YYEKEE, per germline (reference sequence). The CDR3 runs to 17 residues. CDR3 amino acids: CASSLVGLISSYNEQFF. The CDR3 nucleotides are TGTGCCAGCAGCTTAGTTGGCTTAATCAGCTCCTACAATGAGCAGTTCTTC.

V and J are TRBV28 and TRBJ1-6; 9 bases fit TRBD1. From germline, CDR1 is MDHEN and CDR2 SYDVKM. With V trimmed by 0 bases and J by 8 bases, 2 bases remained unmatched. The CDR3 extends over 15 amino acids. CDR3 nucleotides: TGTGCCAGCAGTTTATGGGGACAGGGAGATTCACCCCTCCACTTT. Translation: CASSLWGQGDSPLHF.

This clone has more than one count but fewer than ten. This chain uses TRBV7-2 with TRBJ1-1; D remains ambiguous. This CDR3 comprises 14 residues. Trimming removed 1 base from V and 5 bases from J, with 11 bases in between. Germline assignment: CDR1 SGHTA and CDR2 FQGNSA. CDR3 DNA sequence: TGTGCCAGCAGCTTAGGCAGGATTCGGACTGAAGCTTTCTTT. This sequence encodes CASSLGRIRTEAFF.

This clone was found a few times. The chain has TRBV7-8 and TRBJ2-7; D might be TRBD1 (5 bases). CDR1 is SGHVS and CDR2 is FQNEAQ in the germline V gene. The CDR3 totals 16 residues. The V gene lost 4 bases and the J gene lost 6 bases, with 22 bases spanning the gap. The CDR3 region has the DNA TGTGCCAGCAGCTCACTAAGGGGTGACTTCGTGTTCGAGCAGTACTTC. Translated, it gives CASSSLRGDFVFEQYF.

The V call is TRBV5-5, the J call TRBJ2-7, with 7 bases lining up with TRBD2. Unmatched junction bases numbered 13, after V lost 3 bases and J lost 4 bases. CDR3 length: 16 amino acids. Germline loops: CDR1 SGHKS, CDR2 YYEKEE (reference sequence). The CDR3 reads CASSSITSERRYEQYF. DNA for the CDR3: TGTGCCAGCAGCTCGATTACTAGCGAAAGACGATACGAGCAGTACTTC. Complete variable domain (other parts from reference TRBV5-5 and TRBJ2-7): DAGVTQSPTHLIKTRGQQVTLRCSPISGHKSVSWYQQVLGQGPQFIFQYYEKEERGRGNFPDRFSARQFPNYSSELNVNALLLGDSALYLCASSSITSERRYEQYFGPGTRLTVT.

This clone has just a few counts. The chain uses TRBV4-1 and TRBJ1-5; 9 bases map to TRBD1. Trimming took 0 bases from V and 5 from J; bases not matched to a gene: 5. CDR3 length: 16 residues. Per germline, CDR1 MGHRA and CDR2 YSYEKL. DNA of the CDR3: TGCGCCAGCAGCCAAGATCCGGGACAGGGATATCAGCCCCAGCATTTT. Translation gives CASSQDPGQGYQPQHF.

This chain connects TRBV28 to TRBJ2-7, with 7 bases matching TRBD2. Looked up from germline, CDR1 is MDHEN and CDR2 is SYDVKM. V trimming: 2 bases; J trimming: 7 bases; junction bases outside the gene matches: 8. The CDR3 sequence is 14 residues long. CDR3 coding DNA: TGTGCCAGCAGTTTAAGGGAGGGCCTACGAGAGCAGTACTTC. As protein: CASSLREGLREQYF.

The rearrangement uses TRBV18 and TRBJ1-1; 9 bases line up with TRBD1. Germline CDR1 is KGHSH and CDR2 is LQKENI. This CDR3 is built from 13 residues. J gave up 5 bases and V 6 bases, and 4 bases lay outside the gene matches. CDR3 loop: CASSSGQGTEAFF. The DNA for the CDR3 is TGTGCCAGCTCGTCTGGACAGGGGACTGAAGCTTTCTTT.